One and the same sample provided the 16 T cell receptor beta chains below, sequenced in a study of identical twins. MiXCR was run by TCRdb on the 5' RACE reads, yielding one entry per CDR3 protein. The sample has 550,000 to 700,000 distinct CDR3 sequences, around 21% seen once. These same data were also listed under a study on T cells expressing NK-cell markers.

Sequencing was performed on PBMCs. The receptors stem from a woman younger than 35 in good health.

The V gene is TRBV12-3 or TRBV12-4, the J gene TRBJ1-2; no reliable D call. With 7 bases removed from V and 5 bases from J, the gap between germline ends came to 11 bases. The CDR3 length is 12 residues. The CDR3 sequence: CASTTGLYGYTF. The DNA for the CDR3 is TGTGCCAGCACCACTGGGCTTTATGGCTACACCTTC.

This clonotype was detected ten times or more. The chain has TRBV29-1 and TRBJ2-2; maybe TRBD2 (7 bases). The CDR3 consists of 13 residues. The germline V gene has CDR1 SQVTM and CDR2 ANQGSEA. Trimming pared 6 bases from V and 6 bases from J, leaving 14 bases between. The CDR3 coding sequence is TGCAGCGTGAATGTAGGGGGGGCCGGGGAGCTGTTTTTT. It translates to CSVNVGGAGELFF.

There are a few counts of this clonotype. The V gene is TRBV29-1, the J gene TRBJ2-1, with TRBD2 matching 7 bases. The CDR3 has 16 residues. Germline trimming cut 4 bases from V and 5 bases from J; bases unmatched to any gene: 14. The V gene's germline CDR1 is SQVTM and CDR2 ANQGSEA. The CDR3 nucleotides read TGCAGCGTTGGTGATCGCGGGAGAGCAGTGAACAATGAGCAGTTCTTC. Translating it yields CSVGDRGRAVNNEQFF.

This clonotype occurred many times. The J gene is TRBJ1-3, the V gene TRBV3-1; D perhaps matches TRBD1 (5 bases). V lost 4 bases and J 4 bases, leaving 11 bases between the germline ends. Germline CDR1 LGHDT, CDR2 YNNKEL (reference sequence). The CDR3 runs 14 residues. In DNA form, the CDR3 reads TGTGCCAGCAGCCTAGGGGCCTGGGGAAACACCATATATTTT. Residues: CASSLGAWGNTIYF. Looking up the rest from reference TRBV3-1 and TRBJ1-3 gives the full variable domain: DTAVSQTPKYLVTQMGNDKSIKCEQNLGHDTMYWYKQDSKKFLKIMFSYNNKELIINETVPNRFSPKSPDKAHLNLHINSLELGDSAVYFCASSLGAWGNTIYFGEGSWLTVV.

The chain is built from TRBV9 and TRBJ1-5; D remains unclear. Trimming left V 0 bases short and J 1 base short, with 23 bases between. Germline V lookup: CDR1 SGDLS, CDR2 YYNGEE. There are 20 residues in the CDR3. The DNA for the CDR3 is TGTGCCAGCAGCGTAGGTATGTGGGAGATAAGGGTAAGCAGCAATCAGCCCCAGCATTTT. It specifies CASSVGMWEIRVSSNQPQHF.

This clonotype occurred a few times. CDR3 sequence (DNA): TGTGCCAGCAGTATAGGACGGCCGGTCGTCCTGACTTTC. This translates into CASSIGRPVVLTF. The chain joins TRBV7-2 to TRBJ2-6; D gene uncertain. Germline CDR1 is SGHTA and CDR2 is FQGNSA. Trimming cost V 6 bases and J 12 bases, with 15 bases left between them. This CDR3 spans 13 amino acids.

The chain is built from TRBV6-4 and TRBJ2-7; the D gene is possibly TRBD1 (6 bases). Germline CDR1 MRHNA, CDR2 SNTAGT. The V and J ends lost 5 bases and 6 bases respectively, with 14 bases between them. The CDR3 has 13 residues. CDR3 in amino acids: CASSKNRVSEQYF. The CDR3 DNA sequence: TGTGCCAGCAGTAAAAACAGGGTTTCCGAGCAGTACTTC.

This sequence joins TRBV6-5 and TRBJ2-1; D is ambiguous. V was pared by 0 bases and J by 0 bases, with 15 bases between. Per the germline V gene, CDR1 is MNHEY and CDR2 is SVGAGI. The CDR3 is 18 amino acids. The CDR3 reads CASSYSVDLRSSYNEQFF. For the CDR3, the DNA is TGTGCCAGCAGTTACTCCGTGGACCTAAGGAGCTCCTACAATGAGCAGTTCTTC.

V gene TRBV21-1 combines with J gene TRBJ1-2. TRBV21-1 is tagged as a pseudogene. The CDR3 extends over 10 amino acids. CDR3 DNA sequence: TGTGCCAGCAGTTCCTATGGCTACACCTTC. Translated: CASSSYGYTF.

The J gene is TRBJ1-1, the V gene TRBV27; no definite D call. Germline-derived CDR1 and CDR2 are MNHEY and SMNVEV (reference sequence). V was cut by 7 bases and J by 1 base, with 10 bases left in between. CDR3 size: 13 residues. DNA of the CDR3: TGTGCCAGCAACGGCCACGGGAACACTGAAGCTTTCTTT. The encoded protein is CASNGHGNTEAFF.

The CDR3 region is CSAGGSRAHFNEQFF. The DNA of the CDR3 is TGCAGTGCCGGTGGATCCAGGGCCCATTTCAATGAGCAGTTCTTC. The rearrangement links TRBV20-1 to TRBJ2-1; D possibly corresponds to TRBD1 (5 bases). Germline loops: CDR1 DFQATT, CDR2 SNEGSKA (reference sequence). The CDR3 is 15 amino acids. The V end lost 6 bases, the J end lost 6 bases, and 21 bases lay between the germline ends.

This clonotype occurred a few times. The chain couples TRBV7-2 to TRBJ1-5; a weak D match, TRBD1 (6 bases). This CDR3 comprises 15 residues. Trimming shortened V by 4 bases and J by 3 bases, and 13 bases separated the two germline ends. The germline gives CDR1 SGHTA, CDR2 FQGNSA. CDR3 loop: CASSWFRQDNQPQHF. As DNA, the CDR3 is TGTGCCAGCAGCTGGTTCCGACAGGACAATCAGCCCCAGCATTTT.

This clonotype was picked up many times. The chain uses TRBV5-1 and TRBJ2-5; no clear D gene. CDR1 and CDR2 (germline): SGHRS, YFSETQ. The ends were cut back, 1 base at V and 5 bases at J, with 9 bases in the middle. The CDR3 has 13 amino acids. The CDR3 coding sequence is TGCGCCAGCAGCTTGCTGGGAAGCGAGACCCAGTACTTC. It codes for CASSLLGSETQYF.

Worth noting for this clonotype: One junction end does not reproduce the germline sequence, and a read error may be involved. V usage is TRBV27 and J usage is TRBJ2-1; unclear D gene. CDR3 length equals 14 residues. Germline loops: CDR1 MNHEY, CDR2 SMNVEV (reference sequence). The chain's CDR3 is CASSFIVSHNEQFF. The DNA for the CDR3 is TGTGCCAGCAGTTTTATAGTCTCCCACAATGAGCAGTTCTTC.

This clonotype was observed at least ten times. The CDR3 here is CSASSSGYNEQFF. CDR3 DNA sequence: TGCAGTGCTAGTTCTAGCGGGTACAATGAGCAGTTCTTC. V and J are TRBV20-1 and TRBJ2-1; 8 bases are shared with TRBD2. CDR1 is DFQATT, CDR2 SNEGSKA, per germline (reference sequence). V shed 3 bases, J shed 4 bases, and the junction held 2 bases outside the gene matches. The length of the CDR3 is 13 residues.

This chain joins TRBV25-1 and TRBJ1-2, with a possible D match to TRBD1 (6 bases). CDR1 is MGHDK, CDR2 SYGVNS, per germline. This CDR3 is 14 amino acids long. The V end lost 3 bases, the J end lost 2 bases, and 10 bases lay between the germline ends. The CDR3 protein is CASSDPGQNYGYTF. CDR3 bases: TGTGCCAGCAGTGACCCCGGACAGAACTATGGCTACACCTTC.